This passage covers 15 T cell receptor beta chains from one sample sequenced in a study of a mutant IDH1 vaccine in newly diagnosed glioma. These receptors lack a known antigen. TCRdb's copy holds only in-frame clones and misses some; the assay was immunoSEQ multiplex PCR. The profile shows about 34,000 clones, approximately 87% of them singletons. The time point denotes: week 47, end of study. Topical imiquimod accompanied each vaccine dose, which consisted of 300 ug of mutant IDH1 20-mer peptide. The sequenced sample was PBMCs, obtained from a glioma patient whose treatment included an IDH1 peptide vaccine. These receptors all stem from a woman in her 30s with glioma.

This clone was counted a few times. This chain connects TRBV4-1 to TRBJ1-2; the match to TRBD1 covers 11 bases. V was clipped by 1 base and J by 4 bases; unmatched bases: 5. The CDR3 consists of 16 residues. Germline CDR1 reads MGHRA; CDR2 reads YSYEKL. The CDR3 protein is CASSQVGQGAPYGYTF. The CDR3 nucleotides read TGCGCCAGCAGCCAAGTAGGACAGGGGGCTCCCTATGGCTACACCTTC.

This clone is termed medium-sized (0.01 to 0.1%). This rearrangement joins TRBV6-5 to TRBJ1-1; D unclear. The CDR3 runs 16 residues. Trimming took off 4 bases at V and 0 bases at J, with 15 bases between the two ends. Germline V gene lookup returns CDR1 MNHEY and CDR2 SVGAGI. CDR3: CASSLGSIGMNTEAFF. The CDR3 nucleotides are TGTGCCAGCAGTTTGGGTTCCATCGGGATGAACACTGAAGCTTTCTTT.

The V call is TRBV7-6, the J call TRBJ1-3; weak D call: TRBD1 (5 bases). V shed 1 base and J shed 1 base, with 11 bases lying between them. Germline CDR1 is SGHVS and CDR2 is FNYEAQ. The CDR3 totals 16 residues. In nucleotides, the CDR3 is TGTGCCAGCAGCTTAGAGGCAGGGCCTTCTGGAAACACCATATATTTT. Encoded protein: CASSLEAGPSGNTIYF.

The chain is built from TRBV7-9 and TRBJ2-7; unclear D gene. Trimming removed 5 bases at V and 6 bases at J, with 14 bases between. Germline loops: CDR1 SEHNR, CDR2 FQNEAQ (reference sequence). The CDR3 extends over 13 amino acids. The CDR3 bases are TGTGCCAGCAGCAATCCGACGGGTCTCGAGCAGTACTTC. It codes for CASSNPTGLEQYF.

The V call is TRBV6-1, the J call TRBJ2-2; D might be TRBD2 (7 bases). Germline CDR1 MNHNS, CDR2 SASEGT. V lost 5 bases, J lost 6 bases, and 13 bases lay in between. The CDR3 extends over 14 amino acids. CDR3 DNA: TGTGCCAGCAGTCATACGCGGGGGCCCGGGGAGCTGTTTTTT. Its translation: CASSHTRGPGELFF.

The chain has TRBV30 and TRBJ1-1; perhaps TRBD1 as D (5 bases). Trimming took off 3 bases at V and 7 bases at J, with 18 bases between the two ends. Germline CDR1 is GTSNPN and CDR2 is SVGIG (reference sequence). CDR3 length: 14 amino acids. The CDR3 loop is CAWRADLGVSEAFF. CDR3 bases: TGTGCCTGGAGAGCTGATTTGGGGGTGAGTGAAGCTTTCTTT.

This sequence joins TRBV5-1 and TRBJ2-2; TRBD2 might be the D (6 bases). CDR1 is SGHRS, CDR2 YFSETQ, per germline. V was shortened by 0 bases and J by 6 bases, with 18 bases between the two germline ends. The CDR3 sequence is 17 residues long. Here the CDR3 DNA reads TGCGCCAGCAGCTTGGCCGGGAGTCATCGGACGGCCGGGGAGCTGTTTTTT. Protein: CASSLAGSHRTAGELFF.

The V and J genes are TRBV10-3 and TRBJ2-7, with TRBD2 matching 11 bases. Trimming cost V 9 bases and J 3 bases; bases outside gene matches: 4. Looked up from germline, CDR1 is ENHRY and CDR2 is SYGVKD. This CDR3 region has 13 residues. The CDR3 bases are TGTGCCATTGGGACTAGCGGCCTCTACGAGCAGTACTTC. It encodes CAIGTSGLYEQYF.

CDR3 nucleotides: TGTGCCAGTAGTAAAACTAGCGGGGGTTACACCGGGGAGCTGTTTTTT. Translation gives CASSKTSGGYTGELFF. V usage is TRBV19 and J usage is TRBJ2-2, with 11 bases identical to TRBD2. Trimming cost V 4 bases and J 3 bases; bases outside gene matches: 4. Per germline, CDR1 LNHDA and CDR2 SQIVND (reference sequence). This CDR3 region has 16 residues.

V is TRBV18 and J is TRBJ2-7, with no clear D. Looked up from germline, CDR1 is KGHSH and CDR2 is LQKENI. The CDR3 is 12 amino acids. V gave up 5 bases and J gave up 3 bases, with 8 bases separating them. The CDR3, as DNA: TGTGCCAGCTCAATGGGCGGCTACGAGCAGTACTTC. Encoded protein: CASSMGGYEQYF.

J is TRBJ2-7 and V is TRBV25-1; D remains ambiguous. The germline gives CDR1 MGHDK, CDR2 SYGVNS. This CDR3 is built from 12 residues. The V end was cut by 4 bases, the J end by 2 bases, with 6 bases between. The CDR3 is CASSGAAYEQYF. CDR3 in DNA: TGTGCCAGCAGTGGGGCAGCCTACGAGCAGTACTTC.

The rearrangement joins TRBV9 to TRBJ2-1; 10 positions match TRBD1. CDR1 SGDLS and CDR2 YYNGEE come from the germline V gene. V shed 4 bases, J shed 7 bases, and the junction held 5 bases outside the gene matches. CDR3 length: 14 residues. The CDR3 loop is CASSPGQGENEQFF. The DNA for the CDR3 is TGTGCCAGCAGCCCCGGACAGGGGGAAAATGAGCAGTTCTTC. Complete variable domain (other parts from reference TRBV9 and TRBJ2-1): DSGVTQTPKHLITATGQRVTLRCSPRSGDLSVYWYQQSLDQGLQFLIQYYNGEERAKGNILERFSAQQFPDLHSELNLSSLELGDSALYFCASSPGQGENEQFFGPGTRLTVL.

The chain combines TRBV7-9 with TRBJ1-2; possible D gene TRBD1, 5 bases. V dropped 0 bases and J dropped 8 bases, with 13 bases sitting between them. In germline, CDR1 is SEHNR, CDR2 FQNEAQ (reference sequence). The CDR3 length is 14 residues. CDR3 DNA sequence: TGTGCCAGCAGCTTAGCGGATGGAGGGGACGGCTACACCTTC. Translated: CASSLADGGDGYTF.

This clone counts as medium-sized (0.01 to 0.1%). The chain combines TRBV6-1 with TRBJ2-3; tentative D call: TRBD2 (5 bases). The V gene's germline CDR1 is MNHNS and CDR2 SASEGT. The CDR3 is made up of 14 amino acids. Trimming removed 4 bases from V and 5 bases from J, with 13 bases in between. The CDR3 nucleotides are TGTGCCAGCAGTGGGCAAAGCGGAGGAGATACGCAGTATTTT. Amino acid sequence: CASSGQSGGDTQYF.

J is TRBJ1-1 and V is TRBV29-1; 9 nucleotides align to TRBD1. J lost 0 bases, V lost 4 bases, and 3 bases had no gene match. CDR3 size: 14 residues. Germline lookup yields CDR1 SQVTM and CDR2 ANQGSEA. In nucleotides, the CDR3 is TGCAGCGTTGGGACAGGGGTCATGAACACTGAAGCTTTCTTT. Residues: CSVGTGVMNTEAFF.